This is a list of T cell receptor beta chains from one sample in a study of CD4+ T cells in melanoma. Method: immunoSEQ multiplex PCR; TCRdb's copy keeps in-frame clones and lacks some. The profile shows 140,000 or so clones, approximately 91% of them singletons. All receptors come from a human donor with melanoma. The CDR3 runs from the conserved cysteine through the conserved F or W. A D gene is named only where the DNA matches it firmly. For some rows the clone size is stated as once, few or many, or as a class when expanded; others skip it.

CDR3nt,CDR3aa,abundance,d_gene,v_gene,j_gene
TGTGCCAGCAGCTTAAGGGAGGGCTATCGGGGGGCGGAGACCCAGTACTTC,CASSLREGYRGAETQYF,.,.,TRBV7-8,TRBJ2-5
TGTGCCCTTGGACAACTGGGGTCCTATGGCTACACCTTC,CALGQLGSYGYTF,.,.,TRBV6-1,TRBJ1-2
TGTGCCAGCAGTTTCGGGGGTCAGCCAGATGAAAAACTGTTTTTT,CASSFGGQPDEKLFF,.,.,TRBV28,TRBJ1-4
TGTGCCAGCAGCTCCTCCTCGGGACAGAAATACAATGAGCAGTTCTTC,CASSSSSGQKYNEQFF,.,TRBD1,TRBV11-2,TRBJ2-1
TGTGCCAGCAGCTTTGCCAGGGTTGGCACTGAAGCTTTCTTT,CASSFARVGTEAFF,few,.,TRBV7-8,TRBJ1-1
TGCAGCGAAAAAGAGGGGTCAGATACGCAGTATTTT,CSEKEGSDTQYF,once,.,TRBV29-1,TRBJ2-3
TGTGCCAGCAGTTACAACCCCAGACAGACAGGGGGTGGCTACACCTTC,CASSYNPRQTGGGYTF,.,TRBD1,TRBV6-5,TRBJ1-2
TGTGCCAGTAGTTCAATCCAGACAGGGGGCACTGAAGCTTTCTTT,CASSSIQTGGTEAFF,.,TRBD1,TRBV19,TRBJ1-1
TGTGCCAGCAGCTTAGGGCAGGGGGCGGAATCCTACAATGAGCAGTTCTTC,CASSLGQGAESYNEQFF,.,TRBD1,TRBV7-8,TRBJ2-1
TGTGCCAGCTCACACGGCCGGGACATCTACGAGCAGTACTTC,CASSHGRDIYEQYF,.,.,TRBV18,TRBJ2-7
TGTGCCAGCAGAGATGACGGGAATCAGCCCCAGCATTTT,CASRDDGNQPQHF,.,.,TRBV2,TRBJ1-5
TGTGCCACCAGCAGCGCGAGGGGGATGGAGACCCAGTACTTC,CATSSARGMETQYF,once,.,TRBV15,TRBJ2-5
TGTGCCAGCGCACACGGTCAGCAACAGCCCCAGCATTTT,CASAHGQQQPQHF,.,.,TRBV7-8,TRBJ1-5
TGCAGCGTTGTTGGGCAGGGCCCTTATGGCTACACCTTC,CSVVGQGPYGYTF,.,.,TRBV29-1,TRBJ1-2
TGTGCCAGCAGCTTATTACCCCAACCCCAAGGGGGCTACACCTTC,CASSLLPQPQGGYTF,.,.,TRBV7-9,TRBJ1-2
TGTGCCAGCAGCTTAGGCTTCGCCTGGGAAGAGACCCAGTACTTC,CASSLGFAWEETQYF,.,.,TRBV7-6,TRBJ2-5
TGTGCCAGCAGCCGCCGCTCGTTGTCCAGCACTGGGGCCAACGTCCTGACTTTC,CASSRRSLSSTGANVLTF,.,.,TRBV14,TRBJ2-6
TGTGCCACCAGCAGAGATCGGATAAGCACAGATACGCAGTATTTT,CATSRDRISTDTQYF,.,.,TRBV15,TRBJ2-3
TGTGCCAGCAGCAACTCCGGGGGCGGCAGAGAACCTCCCTGGGGGACCCAGCATTTT,CASSNSGGGREPPWGTQHF,few,.,TRBV21-1,TRBJ1-5
TGCAGTGCTCCCAACCGGAACGAGCAGTACTTC,CSAPNRNEQYF,.,.,TRBV20-1,TRBJ2-7
TGTGCCAGCAGTGTCCTCGGACAGGGGGAGGGAAAACTGTTTTTT,CASSVLGQGEGKLFF,.,TRBD1,TRBV2,TRBJ1-4
TGTGCCAGCAGAGGACAGGGGGACACTGAAGCTTTCTTT,CASRGQGDTEAFF,.,TRBD1,TRBV11-1,TRBJ1-1
TGTGCCAGCAGCCAAGGGTACCGAACCGGGACAGGCCCGTACGAGCAGTACTTC,CASSQGYRTGTGPYEQYF,.,TRBD1,TRBV14,TRBJ2-7
TGCGCCAGCAGCTGGGGAGGAGGAGACAATCAGCCCCAGCATTTT,CASSWGGGDNQPQHF,.,.,TRBV5-1,TRBJ1-5
TGCGCCAGCAGCCAGGGGGATTTAGGCAATCAGCCCCAGCATTTT,CASSQGDLGNQPQHF,.,.,TRBV4-1,TRBJ1-5
TGTGCCAGCAGCTTGTCAGGGGGCCGGAATGAAAAACTGTTTTTT,CASSLSGGRNEKLFF,.,TRBD1,TRBV7-9,TRBJ1-4
TGTGCCAGCAGCAAAGGTGGGTCGAACACTGAAGCTTTCTTT,CASSKGGSNTEAFF,.,.,TRBV7-9,TRBJ1-1
TGTGCCTGCCGGGCAATGAACACTGAAGCTTTCTTT,CACRAMNTEAFF,.,.,TRBV30,TRBJ1-1
TGTGCCAGCAGCTCCCAACTAGGTCGGACAGGGAATGGCTACACCTTC,CASSSQLGRTGNGYTF,.,TRBD1,TRBV9,TRBJ1-2
TGTGCCAGCAGCGGGGAAGACCCCTACGAGCAGTACTTC,CASSGEDPYEQYF,.,.,TRBV7-9,TRBJ2-7
TGTGCCAGTACGAGCGGTAATTCCTATAATTCACCCCTCCACTTT,CASTSGNSYNSPLHF,.,.,TRBV19,TRBJ1-6
TGTGCCAGCAGTAACCGGGACAGGGGCACAGATACGCAGTATTTT,CASSNRDRGTDTQYF,.,TRBD1,TRBV6-6,TRBJ2-3
TGTGCCAGCAGTGAAGCGGCAGGGGGCGCGGGCTACACCTTC,CASSEAAGGAGYTF,few,TRBD1,TRBV6-1,TRBJ1-2
TGTGCCAGCAGTTTTGGGGGGTTTCGGAACACTGAAGCTTTCTTT,CASSFGGFRNTEAFF,.,.,TRBV27,TRBJ1-1
TGTGCCAGCAGCCCCAACTTGGGGGATACGCAGTATTTT,CASSPNLGDTQYF,.,.,TRBV11-2,TRBJ2-3
TGCAGCGTTGAGTGGTGGGACAGGGGTTGGGCTGAAGCTTTCTTT,CSVEWWDRGWAEAFF,.,TRBD1,TRBV29-1,TRBJ1-1
TGTGCCAGCGGTGGGCCAGGGGGCTCCGGTGAGCAGTTCTTC,CASGGPGGSGEQFF,.,TRBD1,TRBV2,TRBJ2-1
TGTGCCAGCAGTACGGAGGCTACCCATCGCAATGAGCAGTACTTC,CASSTEATHRNEQYF,.,.,TRBV2,TRBJ2-7
TGCGCCAGCAGCCAACAAGTCACCCAGGGATTTGCAACTAATGAAAAACTGTTTTTT,CASSQQVTQGFATNEKLFF,.,.,TRBV4-1,TRBJ1-4
TGTGCCAGCAGCAACCACGGGACGGCTACCAATCAGCCCCAGCATTTT,CASSNHGTATNQPQHF,.,.,TRBV7-9,TRBJ1-5
TGTGCCAGTAGTTCGACCAGGGGGCTCTTTTTCAACGAGCAGTACTTC,CASSSTRGLFFNEQYF,.,TRBD1,TRBV19,TRBJ2-7
TGTGCCAGCAGTTTGGGTCTGACAGGGGGCGACTATGGCTACACCTTC,CASSLGLTGGDYGYTF,.,TRBD1,TRBV27,TRBJ1-2
TGTGCCAGCTCTAGAGGGGGGCCCACTGAAGCTTTCTTT,CASSRGGPTEAFF,.,.,TRBV7-2,TRBJ1-1
TGTGCCAGCAGCTTAATGGGGTCTGGGGCCAACGTCCTGACTTTC,CASSLMGSGANVLTF,.,.,TRBV7-3,TRBJ2-6
TGCGCCAGCAGTGATGTCGGACAGGGAAGGGCTGAAGCTTTCTTT,CASSDVGQGRAEAFF,few,TRBD1,TRBV10-2,TRBJ1-1